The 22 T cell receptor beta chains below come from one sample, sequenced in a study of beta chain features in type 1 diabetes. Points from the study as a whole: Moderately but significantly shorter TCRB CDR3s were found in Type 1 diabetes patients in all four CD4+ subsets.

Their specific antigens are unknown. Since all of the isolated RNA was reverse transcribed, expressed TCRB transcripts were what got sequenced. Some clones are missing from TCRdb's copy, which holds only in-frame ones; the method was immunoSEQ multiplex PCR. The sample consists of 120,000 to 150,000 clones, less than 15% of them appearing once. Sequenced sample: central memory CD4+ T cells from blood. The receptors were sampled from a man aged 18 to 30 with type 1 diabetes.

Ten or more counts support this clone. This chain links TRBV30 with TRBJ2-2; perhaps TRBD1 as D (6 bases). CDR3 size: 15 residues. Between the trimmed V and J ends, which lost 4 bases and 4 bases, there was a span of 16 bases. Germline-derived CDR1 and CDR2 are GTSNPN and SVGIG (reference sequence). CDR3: CAWTPLQGATGELFF. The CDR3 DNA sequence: TGTGCCTGGACTCCCTTACAGGGAGCCACCGGGGAGCTGTTTTTT.

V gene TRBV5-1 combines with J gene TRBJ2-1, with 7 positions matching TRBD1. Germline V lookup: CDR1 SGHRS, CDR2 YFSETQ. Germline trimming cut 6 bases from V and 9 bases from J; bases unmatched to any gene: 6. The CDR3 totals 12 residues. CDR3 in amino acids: CASTTDRAEQFF. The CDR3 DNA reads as TGCGCCAGCACCACCGACAGGGCTGAGCAGTTCTTC.

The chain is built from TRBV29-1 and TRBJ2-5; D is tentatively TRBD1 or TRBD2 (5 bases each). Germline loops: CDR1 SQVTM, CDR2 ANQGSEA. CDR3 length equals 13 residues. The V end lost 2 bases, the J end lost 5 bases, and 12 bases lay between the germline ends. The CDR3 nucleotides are TGCAGCGTTGAAAAGGGGAGCCGGGAGACCCAGTACTTC. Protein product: CSVEKGSRETQYF.

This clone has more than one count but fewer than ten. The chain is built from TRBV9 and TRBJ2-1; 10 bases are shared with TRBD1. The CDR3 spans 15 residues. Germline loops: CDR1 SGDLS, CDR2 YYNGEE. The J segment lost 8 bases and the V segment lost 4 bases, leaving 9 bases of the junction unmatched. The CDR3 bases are TGTGCCAGCAGCATCCGGGACAGGGGTTCCGATGAGCAGTTCTTC. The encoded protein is CASSIRDRGSDEQFF.

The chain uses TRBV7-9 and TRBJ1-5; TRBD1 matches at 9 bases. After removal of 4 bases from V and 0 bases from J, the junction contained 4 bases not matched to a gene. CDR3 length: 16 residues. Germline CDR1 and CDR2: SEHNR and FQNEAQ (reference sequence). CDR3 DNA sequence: TGTGCCAGCAGCTCGGGACAGGGAGGTAGCAATCAGCCCCAGCATTTT. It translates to CASSSGQGGSNQPQHF.

CDR3 bases: TGTGCCACCCCCGGGGGCTACACCTTC. This encodes CATPGGYTF. V is TRBV10-3 and J is TRBJ1-2; no clear D. Trimming took off 10 bases at V and 8 bases at J, with 8 bases between the two ends. The germline gives CDR1 ENHRY, CDR2 SYGVKD. The CDR3 runs 9 residues.

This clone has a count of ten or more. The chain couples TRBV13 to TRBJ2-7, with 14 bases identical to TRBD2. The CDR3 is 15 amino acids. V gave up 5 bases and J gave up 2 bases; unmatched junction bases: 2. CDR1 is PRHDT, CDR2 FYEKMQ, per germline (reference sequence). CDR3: CASSPGLAGAYEQYF. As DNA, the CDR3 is TGTGCCAGCAGCCCGGGACTAGCGGGGGCCTACGAGCAGTACTTC. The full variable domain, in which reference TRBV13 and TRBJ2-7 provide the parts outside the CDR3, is AAGVIQSPRHLIKEKRETATLKCYPIPRHDTVYWYQQGPGQDPQFLISFYEKMQSDKGSIPDRFSAQQFSDYHSELNMSSLELGDSALYFCASSPGLAGAYEQYFGPGTRLTVT.

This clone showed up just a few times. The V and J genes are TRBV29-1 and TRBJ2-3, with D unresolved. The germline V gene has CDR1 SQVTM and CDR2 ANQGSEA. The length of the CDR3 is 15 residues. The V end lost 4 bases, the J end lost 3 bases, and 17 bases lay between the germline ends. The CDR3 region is CSVALRAGVTDTQYF. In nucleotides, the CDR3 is TGCAGCGTTGCCCTTAGGGCTGGGGTGACAGATACGCAGTATTTT.

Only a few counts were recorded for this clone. The CDR3 coding sequence is TGTGCCAGCAGCTCGGGGGCAGGGGGGACAGATACGCAGTATTTT. Encoded protein: CASSSGAGGTDTQYF. The chain recombines TRBV5-4 with TRBJ2-3, with a weak D call TRBD1 (7 bases). The CDR3 sequence is 15 residues long. The V gene's germline CDR1 is SGHNT and CDR2 YYREEE (reference sequence). With 3 bases removed from V and 3 bases from J, the gap between germline ends came to 14 bases.

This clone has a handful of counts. The CDR3 bases are TGTGCCAGCAGCCCCATGATTGGGCCGTTAAACACTGAAGCTTTCTTT. It is translated as CASSPMIGPLNTEAFF. This chain joins TRBV14 and TRBJ1-1; D remains unclear. The length of the CDR3 is 16 residues. CDR1 is SGHDN, CDR2 FVKESK, per germline. V was pared by 4 bases and J by 2 bases, with 17 bases between.

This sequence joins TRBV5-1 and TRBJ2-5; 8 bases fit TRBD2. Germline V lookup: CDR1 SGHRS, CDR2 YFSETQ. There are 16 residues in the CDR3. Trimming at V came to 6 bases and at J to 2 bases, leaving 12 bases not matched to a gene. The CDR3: CASTLDRLAQQETQYF. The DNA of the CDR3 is TGCGCCAGCACCCTCGATCGACTAGCGCAACAAGAGACCCAGTACTTC.

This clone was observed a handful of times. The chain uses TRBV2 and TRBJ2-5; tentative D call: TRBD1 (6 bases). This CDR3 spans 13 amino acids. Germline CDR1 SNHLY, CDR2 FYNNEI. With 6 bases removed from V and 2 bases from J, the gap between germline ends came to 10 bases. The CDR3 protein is CASSLDSQETQYF. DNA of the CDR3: TGTGCCAGCAGCTTGGACAGTCAAGAGACCCAGTACTTC.

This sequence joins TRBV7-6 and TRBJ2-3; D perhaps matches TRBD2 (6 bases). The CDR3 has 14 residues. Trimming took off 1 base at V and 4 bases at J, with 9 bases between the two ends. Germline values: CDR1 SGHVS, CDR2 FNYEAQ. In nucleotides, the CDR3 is TGTGCCAGCAGCTTAGTCCGACTAGCAGATACGCAGTATTTT. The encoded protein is CASSLVRLADTQYF. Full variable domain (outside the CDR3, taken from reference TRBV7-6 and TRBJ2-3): GAGVSQSPRYKVTKRGQDVALRCDPISGHVSLYWYRQALGQGPEFLTYFNYEAQQDKSGLPNDRFSAERPEGSISTLTIQRTEQRDSAMYRCASSLVRLADTQYFGPGTRLTVL.

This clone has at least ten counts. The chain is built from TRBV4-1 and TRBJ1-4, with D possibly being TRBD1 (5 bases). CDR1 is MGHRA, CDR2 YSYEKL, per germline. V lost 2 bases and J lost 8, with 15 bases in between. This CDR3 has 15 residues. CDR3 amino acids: CASSQRDGPREKLFF. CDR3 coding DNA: TGCGCCAGCAGCCAAAGGGACGGCCCGAGAGAAAAACTGTTTTTT.

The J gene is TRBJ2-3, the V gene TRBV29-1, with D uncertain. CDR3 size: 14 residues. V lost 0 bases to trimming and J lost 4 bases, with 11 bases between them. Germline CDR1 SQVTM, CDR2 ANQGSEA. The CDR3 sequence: CSVEDPPGADTQYF. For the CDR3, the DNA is TGCAGCGTTGAAGATCCCCCTGGGGCAGATACGCAGTATTTT.

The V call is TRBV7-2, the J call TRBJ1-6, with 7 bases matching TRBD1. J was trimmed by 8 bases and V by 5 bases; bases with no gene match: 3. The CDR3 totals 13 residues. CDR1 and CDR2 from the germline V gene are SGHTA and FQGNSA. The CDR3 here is CASSPDRDSPLHF. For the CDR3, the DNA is TGTGCCAGCAGCCCTGACAGGGATTCACCCCTCCACTTT. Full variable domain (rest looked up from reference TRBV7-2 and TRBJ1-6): GAGVSQSPSNKVTEKGKDVELRCDPISGHTALYWYRQSLGQGLEFLIYFQGNSAPDKSGLPSDRFSAERTGGSVSTLTIQRTQQEDSAVYLCASSPDRDSPLHFGNGTRLTVT.

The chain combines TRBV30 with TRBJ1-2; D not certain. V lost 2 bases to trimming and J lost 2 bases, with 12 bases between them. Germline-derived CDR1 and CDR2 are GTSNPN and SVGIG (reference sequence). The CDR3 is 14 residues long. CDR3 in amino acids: CAWSLGRTNYGYTF. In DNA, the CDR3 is TGTGCCTGGAGTTTAGGGAGGACCAACTATGGCTACACCTTC.

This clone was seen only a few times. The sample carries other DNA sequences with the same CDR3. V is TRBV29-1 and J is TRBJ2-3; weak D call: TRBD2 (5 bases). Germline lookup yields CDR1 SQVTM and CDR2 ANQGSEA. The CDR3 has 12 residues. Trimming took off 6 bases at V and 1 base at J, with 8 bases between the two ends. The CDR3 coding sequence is TGCAGCGTCGAGGAGGGCACAGATACGCAGTATTTT. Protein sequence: CSVEEGTDTQYF.

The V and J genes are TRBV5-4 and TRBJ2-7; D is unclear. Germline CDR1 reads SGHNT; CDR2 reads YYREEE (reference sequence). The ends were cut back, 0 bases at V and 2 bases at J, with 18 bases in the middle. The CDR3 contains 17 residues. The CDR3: CASSLDAAGWTAYEQYF. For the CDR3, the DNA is TGTGCCAGCAGCTTGGATGCGGCAGGCTGGACCGCCTACGAGCAGTACTTC.

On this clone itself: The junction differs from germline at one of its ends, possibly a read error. DNA for the CDR3: TGTGCCGGCAGCGGAAGGACGGAGAACTATGGCTACACCTTC. This codes for CAGSGRTENYGYTF. The chain combines TRBV7-8 with TRBJ1-2, with D unresolved. Per the germline V gene, CDR1 is SGHVS and CDR2 is FQNEAQ. This CDR3 is 14 amino acids long.

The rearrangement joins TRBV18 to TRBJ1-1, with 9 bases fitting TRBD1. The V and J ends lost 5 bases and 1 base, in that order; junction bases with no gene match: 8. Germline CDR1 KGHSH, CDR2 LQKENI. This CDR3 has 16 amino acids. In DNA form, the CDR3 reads TGTGCCAGCTCATTACGAGGACAGGGGTCGAACACTGAAGCTTTCTTT. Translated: CASSLRGQGSNTEAFF.

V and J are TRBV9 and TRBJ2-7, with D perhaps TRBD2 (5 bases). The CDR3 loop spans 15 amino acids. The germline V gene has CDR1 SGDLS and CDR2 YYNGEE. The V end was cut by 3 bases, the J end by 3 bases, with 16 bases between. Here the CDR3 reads CASSAEGRWDYEQYF. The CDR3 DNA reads TGTGCCAGCAGCGCCGAGGGCAGGTGGGACTACGAGCAGTACTTC.